The 31 T cell receptor beta chains below come from one sample, sequenced in a study of OX40 agonist ivuxolimab in advanced cancers. Sequenced by immunoSEQ multiplex PCR; TCRdb stores in-frame clones only, minus some. The profile covers just over 35,000 clones, with 84% appearing a single time and less than 20% taken by the ten largest. Sequences were derived from CD4+ or CD8+ T cells sorted from blood, sampled in a trial of the OX40 agonist ivuxolimab. Receptor source: an adult with an advanced solid tumor such as melanoma, head and neck, liver or kidney cancer.

There are a few counts of this clone. The same CDR3 is also encoded by other DNA sequences in this sample. The J gene is TRBJ2-3, the V gene TRBV11-3, with no clear D. The CDR3 has 14 amino acids. Germline CDR1 SGHNT, CDR2 YENEEA. Trimming left V 1 base short and J 0 bases short, with 5 bases between. The CDR3: CASSLAASTDTQYF. The CDR3 DNA reads TGTGCCAGCAGCTTAGCGGCGAGCACAGATACGCAGTATTTT.

CDR3 DNA: TGTGCCAGCAGATCAGGGGACAATGAGCAGTTCTTC. Amino acids: CASRSGDNEQFF. V and J are TRBV7-9 and TRBJ2-1, with TRBD1 as a possible D gene (6 bases). Germline CDR1 is SEHNR and CDR2 is FQNEAQ (reference sequence). Trimming took 6 bases from V and 5 from J, leaving 8 bases between them. The CDR3 consists of 12 residues.

The V and J genes are TRBV11-3 and TRBJ2-1, with D maybe TRBD2 (5 bases). The V end lost 0 bases, the J end lost 0 bases, and 9 bases lay between the germline ends. The CDR3 has 16 residues. Germline CDR1 and CDR2: SGHNT and YENEEA. The CDR3 DNA reads TGTGCCAGCAGCTTAGATCTTGGGAGCTCCTACAATGAGCAGTTCTTC. It is translated as CASSLDLGSSYNEQFF.

Here the CDR3 DNA reads TGTGCCAGCAGTGTTAGCGAAGGACGGCGTTGGACCTTC. Residues: CASSVSEGRRWTF. The chain couples TRBV2 to TRBJ1-2; no reliable D call. In germline, CDR1 is SNHLY, CDR2 FYNNEI. Trimming stripped 4 bases from V and 14 bases from J, with 20 bases between. The CDR3 is made up of 13 amino acids.

V gene TRBV28 combines with J gene TRBJ1-5; D unresolved. Germline V lookup: CDR1 MDHEN, CDR2 SYDVKM. The CDR3 contains 13 residues. The V gene lost 5 bases and the J gene lost 5 bases, with 10 bases spanning the gap. This chain's CDR3 is CASSQGNYQPQHF. The CDR3 DNA follows: TGTGCCAGCAGTCAAGGGAACTATCAGCCCCAGCATTTT. The whole variable domain, filled in from reference TRBV28 and TRBJ1-5, reads DVKVTQSSRYLVKRTGEKVFLECVQDMDHENMFWYRQDPGLGLRLIYFSYDVKMKEKGDIPEGYSVSREKKERFSLILESASTNQTSMYLCASSQGNYQPQHFGDGTRLSIL.

The V and J genes are TRBV10-1 and TRBJ2-7, with D unresolved. The CDR3 has 10 amino acids. Trimming took 8 bases from V and 3 from J, leaving 5 bases between them. Germline lookup yields CDR1 WNHNN and CDR2 SYGVQD (reference sequence). The CDR3 is CASACYEQYF. CDR3 in DNA: TGCGCCAGCGCCTGCTACGAGCAGTACTTC.

This chain joins TRBV9 and TRBJ2-7; D might be TRBD2 (6 bases). This CDR3 contains 14 residues. Germline CDR1 reads SGDLS; CDR2 reads YYNGEE. Trimming removed 1 base at V and 4 bases at J, with 12 bases between. DNA of the CDR3: TGTGCCAGCAGCGTATCCGGGAGTCTTTACGAGCAGTACTTC. As protein: CASSVSGSLYEQYF.

The chain carries TRBV27 and TRBJ2-1; D possibly corresponds to TRBD2 (6 bases). The CDR3 covers 14 residues. V was clipped by 4 bases and J by 9 bases, with 16 bases between them. Germline values: CDR1 MNHEY, CDR2 SMNVEV (reference sequence). The CDR3 nucleotides are TGTGCCAGCAGTTCCCGGGTCTCCGGGGGTGAGCAGTTCTTC. This codes for CASSSRVSGGEQFF.

This chain links TRBV5-1 with TRBJ2-5; 7 bases are shared with TRBD2. Trimming took 0 bases from V and 5 from J; bases not matched to a gene: 10. Germline assignment: CDR1 SGHRS and CDR2 YFSETQ. This CDR3 is 16 amino acids long. The CDR3 DNA follows: TGCGCCAGCAGCTTGGAATTCGCGGGGGTTATGGAGACCCAGTACTTC. Translated, it gives CASSLEFAGVMETQYF. Full variable domain (outside the CDR3, taken from reference TRBV5-1 and TRBJ2-5): KAGVTQTPRYLIKTRGQQVTLSCSPISGHRSVSWYQQTPGQGLQFLFEYFSETQRNKGNFPGRFSGRQFSNSRSEMNVSTLELGDSALYLCASSLEFAGVMETQYFGPGTRLLVL.

V gene TRBV6-4 combines with J gene TRBJ2-1; tentative D call: TRBD2 (5 bases). The V gene's germline CDR1 is MRHNA and CDR2 SNTAGT. The CDR3 sequence is 16 residues long. The V end lost 3 bases, the J end lost 6 bases, and 18 bases lay between the germline ends. Written as DNA, the CDR3 is TGTGCCAGCAGTGATCGAGGGAGCACTCCCCCCAATGAGCAGTTCTTC. Translated: CASSDRGSTPPNEQFF.

In its sample, this clone was seen a few times. The chain's CDR3 is CASSVSNRDRVAYNEQFF. The CDR3 DNA sequence: TGTGCCAGCAGCGTCTCTAACCGGGACAGGGTCGCATACAATGAGCAGTTCTTC. V usage is TRBV7-6 and J usage is TRBJ2-1; 9 nucleotides line up with TRBD1. The CDR3 contains 18 residues. V shed 5 bases, J shed 4 bases, and the junction held 15 bases outside the gene matches. CDR1 is SGHVS, CDR2 FNYEAQ, per germline.

J is TRBJ1-5 and V is TRBV19; a possible D gene is TRBD1 (5 bases). The CDR3 is 15 residues long. The germline V and J ends were trimmed by 2 bases and 3 bases, with 11 bases remaining between them. Germline CDR1 is LNHDA and CDR2 is SQIVND (reference sequence). The CDR3 DNA reads as TGTGCCAGTAGTATAATAAGGGGTATCAATCAGCCCCAGCATTTT. Its translation is CASSIIRGINQPQHF.

This clone was seen once. The V and J genes are TRBV7-9 and TRBJ2-3; a weak D match, TRBD1 (6 bases). V shed 0 bases and J shed 0 bases, with 7 bases lying between them. This CDR3 is 15 amino acids long. The germline CDR1 and CDR2 sequences are SEHNR and FQNEAQ (reference sequence). This CDR3 reads CASSLAQGSTDTQYF. The CDR3 nucleotides are TGTGCCAGCAGCTTAGCACAGGGCAGCACAGATACGCAGTATTTT.

The chain combines TRBV7-9 with TRBJ2-1; D is unclear. The CDR3 spans 19 residues. Germline CDR1 is SEHNR and CDR2 is FQNEAQ (reference sequence). The V gene lost 0 bases and the J gene lost 2 bases, with 20 bases spanning the gap. CDR3: CASSLAGSYGGPTYNEQFF. The CDR3 DNA reads as TGTGCCAGCAGCTTAGCGGGGTCGTACGGCGGCCCGACCTACAATGAGCAGTTCTTC.

V usage is TRBV28 and J usage is TRBJ2-5; 9 nucleotides agree with TRBD2. Germline V gives CDR1 MDHEN, CDR2 SYDVKM. The CDR3 runs 14 residues. V dropped 6 bases and J dropped 10; count of bases not matched to a gene: 12. The CDR3, as DNA: TGTGCCAGCAGCCCTTGGGGGACTAGCAGAGGCCAGTACTTC. It codes for CASSPWGTSRGQYF. The variable domain in full, with the rest retrieved from reference TRBV28 and TRBJ2-5, is DVKVTQSSRYLVKRTGEKVFLECVQDMDHENMFWYRQDPGLGLRLIYFSYDVKMKEKGDIPEGYSVSREKKERFSLILESASTNQTSMYLCASSPWGTSRGQYFGPGTRLLVL.

This rearrangement joins TRBV5-1 to TRBJ2-7; D unclear. The germline V and J ends were trimmed by 8 bases and 4 bases, with 4 bases remaining between them. The germline V gene has CDR1 SGHRS and CDR2 YFSETQ. The CDR3 covers 9 residues. DNA of the CDR3: TGCGCCAGGCATTACGAGCAGTACTTC. As protein: CARHYEQYF.

Worth noting for this clone: At one end, the junction sequence differs from germline, possibly due to a read error. This rearrangement joins TRBV7-7 to TRBJ2-5; D is unresolved. Germline assignment: CDR1 SSHAT and CDR2 FNYEAQ (reference sequence). The CDR3 totals 15 residues. The CDR3 reads CASSLKRATSETQYF. For the CDR3, the DNA is TGTGCTAGCAGCCTCAAGAGAGCTACCTCTGAGACCCAGTACTTC.

This chain connects TRBV14 to TRBJ2-7; 8 bases are a match to TRBD2. V lost 4 bases and J lost 2; bases outside the gene matches: 13. The CDR3 is 17 amino acids. Germline loops: CDR1 SGHDN, CDR2 FVKESK. The CDR3 sequence is CASSLYFGVAGTYEQYF. The CDR3, as DNA: TGTGCCAGCAGCCTTTATTTTGGGGTAGCGGGGACCTACGAGCAGTACTTC. The complete variable domain, with remaining parts taken from reference TRBV14 and TRBJ2-7, reads EAGVTQFPSHSVIEKGQTVTLRCDPISGHDNLYWYRRVMGKEIKFLLHFVKESKQDESGMPNNRFLAERTGGTYSTLKVQPAELEDSGVYFCASSLYFGVAGTYEQYFGPGTRLTVT.

The V gene is TRBV15, the J gene TRBJ1-5, with 8 bases identical to TRBD1. Germline trimming cut 4 bases from V and 4 bases from J; bases unmatched to any gene: 6. The germline V gene has CDR1 LNHNV and CDR2 YYDKDF (reference sequence). The CDR3 runs to 15 residues. The CDR3 DNA is TGTGCCACCAGCACCCGGACAGGGAGGAATCAGCCCCAGCATTTT. This translates into CATSTRTGRNQPQHF.

The chain couples TRBV4-2 to TRBJ1-2, with D possibly matching TRBD1 (5 bases). The germline V gene has CDR1 LGHNA and CDR2 YNFKEQ. The CDR3 runs 15 residues. The V end lost 0 bases, the J end lost 8 bases, and 16 bases lay between the germline ends. The CDR3 is CASSQDGTPWGGYTF. For the CDR3, the DNA is TGTGCCAGCAGCCAAGACGGGACGCCCTGGGGCGGCTACACCTTC.

This clone is classed as medium-sized (0.01 to 0.1%). This chain connects TRBV9 to TRBJ2-2; D call uncertain. V was pared by 0 bases and J by 4 bases, with 4 bases between. The CDR3 has 13 residues. Germline CDR1 SGDLS, CDR2 YYNGEE. CDR3 amino acids: CASSVGLTGELFF. CDR3 DNA: TGTGCCAGCAGCGTAGGGCTCACCGGGGAGCTGTTTTTT.

This chain uses TRBV2 with TRBJ2-7; D unresolved. Germline CDR1 is SNHLY and CDR2 is FYNNEI. Trimming took off 7 bases at V and 0 bases at J, with 10 bases between the two ends. This CDR3 has 13 amino acids. Written as DNA, the CDR3 is TGTGCCAGCACCCCCAAGGACTCCTACGAGCAGTACTTC. Translation gives CASTPKDSYEQYF.

The rearrangement links TRBV6-6 to TRBJ2-7; 8 nucleotides agree with TRBD1. CDR3 length: 13 amino acids. The V and J ends lost 8 bases and 0 bases, in that order; junction bases with no gene match: 3. Germline CDR1 and CDR2: MNHNY and SVGAGI (reference sequence). Here the CDR3 DNA reads TGTGCCAGCCGACAGGGGCTCTCCTACGAGCAGTACTTC. Its protein is CASRQGLSYEQYF.

The V and J genes are TRBV5-5 and TRBJ2-7; a weak D match, TRBD2 (5 bases). The CDR3 covers 15 residues. Trimming stripped 1 base from V and 1 base from J, with 12 bases between. Germline values: CDR1 SGHKS, CDR2 YYEKEE (reference sequence). CDR3 sequence: CASSLRGGNSYEQYF. DNA for the CDR3: TGTGCCAGCAGCTTGCGGGGTGGAAATTCCTACGAGCAGTACTTC.

The chain has TRBV2 and TRBJ1-2; TRBD1 agrees at 8 bases. CDR1 SNHLY and CDR2 FYNNEI come from the germline V gene. Trimming removed 7 bases from V and 6 bases from J; junction bases left unmatched: 10. The CDR3 runs 14 residues. The CDR3 spells CASTSIQGADGYTF. The CDR3 region has the DNA TGTGCCAGCACCTCGATCCAGGGGGCGGATGGCTACACCTTC.

In its sample, this clone was seen once. The V and J genes are TRBV5-1 and TRBJ1-1; possibly TRBD1 for D (6 bases). This CDR3 is built from 17 residues. The germline V gene has CDR1 SGHRS and CDR2 YFSETQ. V was pared by 5 bases and J by 0 bases, with 20 bases between. CDR3 amino acids: CASRPRTVGGMNTEAFF. The CDR3 DNA follows: TGCGCCAGCAGACCCAGGACAGTAGGAGGGATGAACACTGAAGCTTTCTTT.

Turning to this clone: The conserved final phenylalanine or tryptophan is absent from the CDR3, which likely points to a read error. The DNA is omitted, as the CDR3 cannot be located on it reliably, and the CDR3 follows TCRdb's listing. Here the CDR3 reads CASSEGETVRS. The V gene is TRBV6-1, the J gene TRBJ2-7. Both ends counted, the CDR3 spans 11 residues. The germline gives CDR1 MNHNS, CDR2 SASEGT.

The rearrangement joins TRBV5-6 to TRBJ2-7; D gene unclear. The CDR3 totals 12 residues. V gave up 0 bases and J gave up 1 base, with 2 bases separating them. CDR1 and CDR2 from the germline V gene are SGHDT and YYEEEE. CDR3 sequence reads: CASSLVSYEQYF. CDR3 coding DNA: TGTGCCAGCAGCTTGGTTTCCTACGAGCAGTACTTC. Looking up the rest from reference TRBV5-6 and TRBJ2-7 gives the full variable domain: DAGVTQSPTHLIKTRGQQVTLRCSPKSGHDTVSWYQQALGQGPQFIFQYYEEEERQRGNFPDRFSGHQFPNYSSELNVNALLLGDSALYLCASSLVSYEQYFGPGTRLTVT.

The rearrangement links TRBV4-1 to TRBJ2-5, with D perhaps TRBD2 (5 bases). The germline V gene encodes CDR1 MGHRA and CDR2 YSYEKL. The germline V and J ends were trimmed by 0 bases and 0 bases, with 8 bases remaining between them. The CDR3 has 15 amino acids. Here the CDR3 reads CASSQDAGYQETQYF. DNA of the CDR3: TGCGCCAGCAGCCAAGATGCGGGTTACCAAGAGACCCAGTACTTC.

J is TRBJ1-1 and V is TRBV6-1; unclear D gene. Deletions cut 3 bases from V and 1 base from J, with 6 bases between. The CDR3 totals 13 residues. The germline CDR1 and CDR2 sequences are MNHNS and SASEGT. CDR3 coding DNA: TGTGCCAGCAGTGATTCTTGGAACACTGAAGCTTTCTTT. Translated: CASSDSWNTEAFF.

This clone occurred a few times. J is TRBJ2-5 and V is TRBV7-2; D may be TRBD2 (5 bases). The germline gives CDR1 SGHTA, CDR2 FQGNSA. CDR3 length: 13 amino acids. V lost 5 bases, J lost 7 bases, and 14 bases lay in between. DNA for the CDR3: TGTGCCAGCAGCCCCCGGGATCACGTGACCCAGTACTTC. It specifies CASSPRDHVTQYF. Full variable domain (outside the CDR3, taken from reference TRBV7-2 and TRBJ2-5): GAGVSQSPSNKVTEKGKDVELRCDPISGHTALYWYRQSLGQGLEFLIYFQGNSAPDKSGLPSDRFSAERTGGSVSTLTIQRTQQEDSAVYLCASSPRDHVTQYFGPGTRLLVL.